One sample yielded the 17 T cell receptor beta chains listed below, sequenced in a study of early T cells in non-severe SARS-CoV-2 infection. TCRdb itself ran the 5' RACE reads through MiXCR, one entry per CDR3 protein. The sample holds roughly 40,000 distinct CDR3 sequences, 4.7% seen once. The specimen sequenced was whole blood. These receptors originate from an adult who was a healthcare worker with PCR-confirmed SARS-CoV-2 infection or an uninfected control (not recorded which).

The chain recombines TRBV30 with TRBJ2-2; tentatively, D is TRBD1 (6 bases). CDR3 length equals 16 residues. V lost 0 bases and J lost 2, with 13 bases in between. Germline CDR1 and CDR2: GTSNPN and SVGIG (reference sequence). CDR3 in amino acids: CAWSVRVTGNTGELFF. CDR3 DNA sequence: TGTGCCTGGAGTGTACGTGTGACAGGAAACACCGGGGAGCTGTTTTTT.

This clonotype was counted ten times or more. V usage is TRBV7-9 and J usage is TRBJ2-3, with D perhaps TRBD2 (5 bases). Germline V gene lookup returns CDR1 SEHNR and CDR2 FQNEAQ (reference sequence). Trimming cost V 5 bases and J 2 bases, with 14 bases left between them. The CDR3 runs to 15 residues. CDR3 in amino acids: CASSNGLAFTDTQYF. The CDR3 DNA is TGTGCCAGCAGCAATGGGCTAGCTTTCACAGATACGCAGTATTTT.

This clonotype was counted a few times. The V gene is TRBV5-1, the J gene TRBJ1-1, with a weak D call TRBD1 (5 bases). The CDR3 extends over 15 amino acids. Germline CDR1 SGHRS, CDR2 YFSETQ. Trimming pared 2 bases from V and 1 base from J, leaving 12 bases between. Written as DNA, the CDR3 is TGCGCCAGCAGCTTCGGACAACCCGAGAACACTGAAGCTTTCTTT. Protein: CASSFGQPENTEAFF.

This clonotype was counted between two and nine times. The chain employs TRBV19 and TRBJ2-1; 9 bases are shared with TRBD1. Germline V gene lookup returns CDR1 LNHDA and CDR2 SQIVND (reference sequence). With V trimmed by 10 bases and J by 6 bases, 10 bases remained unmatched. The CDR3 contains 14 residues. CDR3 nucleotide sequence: TGTGCCACCTCCCCGGGACAGGGTCCCAATGAGCAGTTCTTC. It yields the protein CATSPGQGPNEQFF.

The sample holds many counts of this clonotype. CDR3 in DNA: TGTGCCAGCAGTTCCGGACAACTGCGGTATGGCTACACCTTC. It translates to CASSSGQLRYGYTF. The chain is built from TRBV12-3 or TRBV12-4 and TRBJ1-2; perhaps TRBD1 as D (5 bases). The CDR3 is 14 residues long. Trimming stripped 4 bases from V and 5 bases from J, with 14 bases between.

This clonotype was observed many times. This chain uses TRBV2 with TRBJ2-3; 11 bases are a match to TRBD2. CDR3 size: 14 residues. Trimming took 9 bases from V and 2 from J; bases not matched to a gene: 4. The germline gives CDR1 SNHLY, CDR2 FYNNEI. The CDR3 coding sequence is TGTGCCAGTCAGACTAGCGGGACCACAGATACGCAGTATTTT. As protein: CASQTSGTTDTQYF.

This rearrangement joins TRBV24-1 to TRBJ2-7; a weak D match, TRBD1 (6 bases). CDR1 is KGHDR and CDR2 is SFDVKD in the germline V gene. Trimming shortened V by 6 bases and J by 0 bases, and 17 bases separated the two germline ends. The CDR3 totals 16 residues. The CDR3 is CATSSPGDTSSYEQYF. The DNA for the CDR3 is TGTGCCACCAGTTCCCCAGGGGACACGAGCTCCTACGAGCAGTACTTC.

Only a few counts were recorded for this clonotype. The CDR3 DNA sequence: TGTGCCAGCAGCCCCGGGACTAGCGGAAACAATGAGCAGTTCTTC. As protein: CASSPGTSGNNEQFF. The V gene is TRBV5-4, the J gene TRBJ2-1; the match to TRBD2 covers 11 bases. This CDR3 spans 15 amino acids. The V gene end was trimmed by 4 bases and the J gene end by 5 bases; junction bases not matched to a gene: 5. Germline lookup yields CDR1 SGHNT and CDR2 YYREEE (reference sequence). The entire variable domain, with the rest obtained from reference TRBV5-4 and TRBJ2-1, is as follows: ETGVTQSPTHLIKTRGQQVTLRCSSQSGHNTVSWYQQALGQGPQFIFQYYREEENGRGNFPPRFSGLQFPNYSSELNVNALELDDSALYLCASSPGTSGNNEQFFGPGTRLTVL.

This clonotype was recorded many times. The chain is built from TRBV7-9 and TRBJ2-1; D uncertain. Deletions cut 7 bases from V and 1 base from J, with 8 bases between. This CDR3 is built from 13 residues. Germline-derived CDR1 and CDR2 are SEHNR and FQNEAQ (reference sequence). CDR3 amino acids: CASIFLSYNEQFF. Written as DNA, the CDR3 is TGTGCCAGCATTTTTCTTTCCTACAATGAGCAGTTCTTC.

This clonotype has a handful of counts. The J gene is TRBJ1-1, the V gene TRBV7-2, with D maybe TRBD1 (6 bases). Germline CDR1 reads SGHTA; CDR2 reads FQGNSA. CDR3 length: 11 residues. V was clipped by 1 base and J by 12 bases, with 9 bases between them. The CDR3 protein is CASSLGGATFF. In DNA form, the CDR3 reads TGTGCCAGCAGCTTAGGGGGGGCGACTTTCTTT.

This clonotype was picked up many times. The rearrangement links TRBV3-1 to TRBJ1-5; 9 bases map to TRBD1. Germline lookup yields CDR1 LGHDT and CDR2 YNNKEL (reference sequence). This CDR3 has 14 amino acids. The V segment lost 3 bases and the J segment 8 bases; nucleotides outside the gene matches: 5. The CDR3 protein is CASSHRQGVEPQHF. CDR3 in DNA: TGTGCCAGCAGCCACCGACAGGGGGTTGAGCCCCAGCATTTT.

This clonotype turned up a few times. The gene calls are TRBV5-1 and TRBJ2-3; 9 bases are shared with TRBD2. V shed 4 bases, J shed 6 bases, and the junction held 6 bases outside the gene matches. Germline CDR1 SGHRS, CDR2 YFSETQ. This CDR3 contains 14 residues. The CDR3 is CASSPGTSSDTQYF. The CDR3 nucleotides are TGCGCCAGCAGCCCCGGGACTAGCTCCGATACGCAGTATTTT.

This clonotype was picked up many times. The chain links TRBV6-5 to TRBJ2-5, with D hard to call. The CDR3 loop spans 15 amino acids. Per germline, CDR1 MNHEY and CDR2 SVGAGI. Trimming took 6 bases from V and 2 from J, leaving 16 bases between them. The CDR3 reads CASSYRWTTQETQYF. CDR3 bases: TGTGCCAGCAGCTACCGGTGGACGACGCAAGAGACCCAGTACTTC.

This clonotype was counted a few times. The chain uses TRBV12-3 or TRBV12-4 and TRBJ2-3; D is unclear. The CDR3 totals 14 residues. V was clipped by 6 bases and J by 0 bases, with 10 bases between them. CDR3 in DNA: TGTGCCAGCAGCCCACTTAGAAGCACAGATACGCAGTATTTT. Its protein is CASSPLRSTDTQYF.

In nucleotides, the CDR3 is TGTGCCAGCAGCTTAGAGCAGGGGTTGAACACTGAAGCTTTCTTT. Protein sequence: CASSLEQGLNTEAFF. The V and J genes are TRBV7-9 and TRBJ1-1, with D perhaps TRBD1 (6 bases). Germline CDR1 is SEHNR and CDR2 is FQNEAQ (reference sequence). This CDR3 is built from 15 residues. V gave up 1 base and J gave up 0 bases, with 9 bases separating them.

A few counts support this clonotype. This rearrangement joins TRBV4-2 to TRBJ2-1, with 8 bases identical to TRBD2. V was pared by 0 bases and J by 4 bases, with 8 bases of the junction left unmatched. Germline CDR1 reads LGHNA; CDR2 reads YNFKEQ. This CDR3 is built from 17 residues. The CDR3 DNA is TGTGCCAGCAGCCAAGACGGGGCGGGAGGTTCGTACAATGAGCAGTTCTTC. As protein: CASSQDGAGGSYNEQFF.

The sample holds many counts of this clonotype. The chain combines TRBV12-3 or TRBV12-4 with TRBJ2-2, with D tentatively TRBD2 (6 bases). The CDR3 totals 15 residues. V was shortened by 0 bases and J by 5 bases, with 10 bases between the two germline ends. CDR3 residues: CASSLAGTRTGELFF. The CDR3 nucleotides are TGTGCCAGCAGTTTAGCGGGGACTCGAACCGGGGAGCTGTTTTTT.